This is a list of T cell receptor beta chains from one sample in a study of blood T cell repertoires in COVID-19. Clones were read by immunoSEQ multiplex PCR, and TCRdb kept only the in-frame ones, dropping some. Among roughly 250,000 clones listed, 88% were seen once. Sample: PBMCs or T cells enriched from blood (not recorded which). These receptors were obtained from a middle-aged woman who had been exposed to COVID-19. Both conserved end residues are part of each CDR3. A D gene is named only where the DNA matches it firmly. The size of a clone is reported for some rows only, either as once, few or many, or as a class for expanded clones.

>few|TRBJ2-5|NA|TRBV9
TGTGCCAGCAGCGGGGGCGGTTCTAGGGAGACCCAGTACTTC
CASSGGGSRETQYF
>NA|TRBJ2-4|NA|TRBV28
TGTGCCAGCAGTTTGGCAGTCCTAGCCAAAAACATTCAGTACTTC
CASSLAVLAKNIQYF
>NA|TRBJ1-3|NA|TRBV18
TGTGCCAGCTCGACGACAGGCCTCTCTGGAAACACCATATATTTT
CASSTTGLSGNTIYF
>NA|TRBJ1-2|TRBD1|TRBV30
TGTGCCTGGGACAGGGGCCCGCGCGGTGGCTACACCTTC
CAWDRGPRGGYTF
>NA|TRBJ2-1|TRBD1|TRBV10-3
TGTGCCATCAGTGAGCTTACCGGGACAGGGTGGAATGAGCAGTTCTTC
CAISELTGTGWNEQFF
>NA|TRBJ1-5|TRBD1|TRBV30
TGTGCCTGGAAGGGTGGGACAGGCGGTCCAAATAGCAATCAGCCCCAGCATTTT
CAWKGGTGGPNSNQPQHF
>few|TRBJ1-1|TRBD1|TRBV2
TGTGCCAGCAGGGCCCGGACAGGGAACACTGAAGCTTTCTTT
CASRARTGNTEAFF
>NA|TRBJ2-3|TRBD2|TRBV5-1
TGCGCCAGCACCCGTCGGACTAGCGGGGTGTTCACAGATACGCAGTATTTT
CASTRRTSGVFTDTQYF
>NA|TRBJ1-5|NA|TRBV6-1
TGTGCCAGCAGTGAATTGGGGGCAACTCAGCATTTT
CASSELGATQHF
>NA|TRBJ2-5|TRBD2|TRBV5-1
TGCGCCAGCAGCTCGCGGACTAGCGGGGGGAAGGAGACCCAGTACTTC
CASSSRTSGGKETQYF
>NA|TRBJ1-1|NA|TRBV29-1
TGCAGCGTTGACTGGGGGGACACTGAAGCTTTCTTT
CSVDWGDTEAFF
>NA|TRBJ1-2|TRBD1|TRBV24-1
TGTGCCACCAGGGACAGGAACTATGGCTACACCTTC
CATRDRNYGYTF
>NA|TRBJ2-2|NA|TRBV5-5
TGTGCCAGCAGCTACCAGGGTGGGGACACCGGGGAGCTGTTTTTT
CASSYQGGDTGELFF
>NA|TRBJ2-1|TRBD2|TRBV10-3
TGTGCCATCAGTTACGGACTAGCGGGAGGGAGAGGTACTCATGAGCAGTTCTTC
CAISYGLAGGRGTHEQFF
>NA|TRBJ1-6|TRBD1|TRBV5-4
TGTGCCAGCAGCTACTCCGGGACAGGATACAATTCACCCCTCCACTTT
CASSYSGTGYNSPLHF
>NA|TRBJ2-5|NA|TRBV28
TGTGCCAGCAGTCACCCTTTGACAGGCGTAAAAGAGACCCAGTACTTC
CASSHPLTGVKETQYF
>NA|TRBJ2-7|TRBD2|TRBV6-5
TGTGCCAGCAGTTACGTGGGACTAAACTACGAGCAGTACTTC
CASSYVGLNYEQYF
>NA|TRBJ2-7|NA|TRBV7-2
TGTGCCAGCAGCTCTCCGGGGGAGACCTACGAGCAGTACTTC
CASSSPGETYEQYF
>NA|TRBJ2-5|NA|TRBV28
TGTGCCAGCAGTTCACTAGAGGCGAGGACCCAGTACTTC
CASSSLEARTQYF
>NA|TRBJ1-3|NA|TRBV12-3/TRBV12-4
TGTGCCAGCAACCTGGGGGGGGAAAACACCATATATTTT
CASNLGGENTIYF
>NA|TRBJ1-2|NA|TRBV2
TGTGCCAGCAGTGCTTCCCAGAACTATGGCTACACCTTC
CASSASQNYGYTF
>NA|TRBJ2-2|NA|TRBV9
TGTGCCAGCAGCGCGCAGGGGGGCAACACCGGGGAGCTGTTTTTT
CASSAQGGNTGELFF
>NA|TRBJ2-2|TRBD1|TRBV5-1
TGTGCCAGCAGCCCGGACAGGGCGCCCGGGGAGCTGTTTTTT
CASSPDRAPGELFF
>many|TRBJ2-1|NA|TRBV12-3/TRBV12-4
TGTGCCAGCAGCCCCGGAGAAACGAGTGTACAGTTCTTC
CASSPGETSVQFF
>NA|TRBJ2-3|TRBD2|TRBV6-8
TGTGCCAGCAGTTTGATACTAGCGGGGGGCCTCCCCTTTACAGATACGCAGTATTTT
CASSLILAGGLPFTDTQYF
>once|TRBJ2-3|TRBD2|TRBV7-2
TGTGCCAGCAGCTTTCTAGCGGGAGCCACAGATACGCAGTATTTT
CASSFLAGATDTQYF
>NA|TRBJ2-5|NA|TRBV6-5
TGTGCCAGCAGTTACAGCGATGCCCCCGAGACCCAGTACTTC
CASSYSDAPETQYF
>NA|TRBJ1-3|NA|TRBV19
TGTGCCAGTAACTCAGGCAGCTCTGGAAACACCATATATTTT
CASNSGSSGNTIYF
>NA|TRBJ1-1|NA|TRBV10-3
TGTGCCATCAGTGAGTCGCCATTAAAGACGAGGGCTTTCTTT
CAISESPLKTRAFF
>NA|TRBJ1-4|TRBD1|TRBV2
TGTGCCAGCAGGGACAGGGGTGAAAAACTGTTTTTT
CASRDRGEKLFF
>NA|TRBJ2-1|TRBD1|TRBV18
TGTGCCAGCTCACACCCAGGGGGCTTCGGAAATGAGCAGTTCTTC
CASSHPGGFGNEQFF
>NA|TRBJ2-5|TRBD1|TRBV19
TGTGCCAGTAGTCCTGGGACAGGGAGAGAGACCCAGTACTTC
CASSPGTGRETQYF
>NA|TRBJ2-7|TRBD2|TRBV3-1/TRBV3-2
TGTGCCAGCAGCCCCACCGTGGGGGGGGGTACCTCCTACGAGCAGTACTTC
CASSPTVGGGTSYEQYF
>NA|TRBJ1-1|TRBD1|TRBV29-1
TGCAGCGTTGAAGACCCCGGACAGGGACGGAACACTGAAGCTTTCTTT
CSVEDPGQGRNTEAFF
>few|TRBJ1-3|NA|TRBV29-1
TGCAGCGTTGAAGATGGGGGGGCAGGCACCATATATTTT
CSVEDGGAGTIYF
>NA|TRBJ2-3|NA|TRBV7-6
TGTGCCAGCAGCTTTACTCCCAGCGGAGGCACAGATACGCAGTATTTT
CASSFTPSGGTDTQYF
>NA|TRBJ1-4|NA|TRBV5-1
TGCGCCAGCAGCTTATCAGGAAGTAATGAAAAACTGTTTTTT
CASSLSGSNEKLFF
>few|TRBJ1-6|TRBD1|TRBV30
TGTGCCTCGGACAGGGTTAGCTCCTATAATTCACCCCTCCACTTT
CASDRVSSYNSPLHF
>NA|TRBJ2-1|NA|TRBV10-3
TGTGCCATCAGTGAAAAGGTCGGGAGCAATGAGCAGTTCTTC
CAISEKVGSNEQFF
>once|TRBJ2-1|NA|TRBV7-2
TGTGCCAGCAGTCTTAACTCCTACAATGAGCAGTTCTTC
CASSLNSYNEQFF
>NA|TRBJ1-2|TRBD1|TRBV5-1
TGTGCCAGCAGCCGCCGGGACAGTGTAGATGGCTACACCTTC
CASSRRDSVDGYTF
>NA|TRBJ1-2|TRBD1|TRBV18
TGTGCCAGCTCACCGCGACAGGGCCCTAACTATGGCTACACCTTC
CASSPRQGPNYGYTF
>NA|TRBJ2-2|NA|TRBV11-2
TGTGCCAGCAGCTTCGAGTTAGGGGTTACCGGGGAGCTGTTTTTT
CASSFELGVTGELFF
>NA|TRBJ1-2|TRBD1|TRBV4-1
TGCGCCAGCAAATGGACAGGGCATTCGGTTAACTATGGCTACACCTTC
CASKWTGHSVNYGYTF
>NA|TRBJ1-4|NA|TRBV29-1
TGCAGCGTTGAGGGGGGTTCTAATGAAAAACTGTTTTTT
CSVEGGSNEKLFF
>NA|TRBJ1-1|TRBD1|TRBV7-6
TGTGCCAGCAGCTTATTATCAGGGGGCTTCTCTGAAGCTTTCTTT
CASSLLSGGFSEAFF
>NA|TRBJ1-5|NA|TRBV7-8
TGTGCCAGCAGCTTAGCGGGAGGGTTTAGCAATCAGCCCCAGCATTTT
CASSLAGGFSNQPQHF
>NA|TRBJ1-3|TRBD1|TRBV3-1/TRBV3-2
TGTGCCAGCGGGGCGTCTTTCGACAGGGGGTTAGGAAACACCATATATTTT
CASGASFDRGLGNTIYF
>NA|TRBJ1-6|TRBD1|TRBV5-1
TGTGCCAGCAGCTTCGGGACAGGTTTTCCTAATTCACCCCTCCACTTT
CASSFGTGFPNSPLHF
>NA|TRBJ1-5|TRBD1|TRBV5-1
TGCGCCAGCAGCCTAACAGGGGGTAGCAATCAGCCCCAGCATTTT
CASSLTGGSNQPQHF
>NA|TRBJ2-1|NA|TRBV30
TGTGCCTGGACCAAAGCCGCGGTTACTGAGCAGTTCTTC
CAWTKAAVTEQFF
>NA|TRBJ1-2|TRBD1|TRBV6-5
TGTGCCAGCAGTTATTCGACAGGGGGTAACTATGGCTACACCTTC
CASSYSTGGNYGYTF
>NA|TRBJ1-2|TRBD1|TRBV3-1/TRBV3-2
TGTGCCAGCAGCCAACAAGGACAGGGATATGGCTACACCTTC
CASSQQGQGYGYTF
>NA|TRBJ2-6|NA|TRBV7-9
TGTGCCAGCAGCTCCAGGGTCTCTGGGGCCAACGTCCTGACTTTC
CASSSRVSGANVLTF
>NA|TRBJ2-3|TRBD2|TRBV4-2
TGTGCCAGCAGCCAGTCCAAGACTAGCGGGGTTGATACGCAGTATTTT
CASSQSKTSGVDTQYF
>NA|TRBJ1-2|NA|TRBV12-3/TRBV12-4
TGTGCCAGCAGGAGACTCGGAAATGGCTACACCTTC
CASRRLGNGYTF
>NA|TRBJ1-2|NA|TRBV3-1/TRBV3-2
TGTGCCAGCAGCCAACTCAGGGGCGGAGCTAACTATGGCTACACCTTC
CASSQLRGGANYGYTF
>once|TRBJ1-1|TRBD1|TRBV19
TGTGCCAGTGGTGGGACAGGGACCACCTTGAACACTGAAGCTTTCTTT
CASGGTGTTLNTEAFF